This T cell receptor (beta chain) was captured in a study of Graves' ophthalmopathy and Graves' hyperthyroidism. With 0 bases removed from V and 4 bases from J, the gap between germline ends came to 7 bases. CDR1 is SGHTA, CDR2 FQGNSA, per germline. This CDR3 is built from 14 residues. CDR3 regions of TCR beta were amplified from RNA transcripts. RT-PCR was first run with HTBI primers, then multiplex PCR in a second round. MiXCR, run by TCRdb on the multiplex PCR reads, gives a single entry per CDR3 protein. The sample has 650,000 to 900,000 distinct CDR3 sequences, around 40% seen once; the top ten hold about 40%. This clonotype was counted ten times or more.

Sequences were obtained from peripheral blood. The V gene is TRBV7-2, the J gene TRBJ1-5; D is possibly TRBD1 (5 bases). The clonotype comes from an adult man with Graves' ophthalmopathy. CDR3 nucleotide sequence: TGTGCCAGCAGCTTAGCGGGGCGAAATCAGCCCCAGCATTTT. It codes for CASSLAGRNQPQHF.